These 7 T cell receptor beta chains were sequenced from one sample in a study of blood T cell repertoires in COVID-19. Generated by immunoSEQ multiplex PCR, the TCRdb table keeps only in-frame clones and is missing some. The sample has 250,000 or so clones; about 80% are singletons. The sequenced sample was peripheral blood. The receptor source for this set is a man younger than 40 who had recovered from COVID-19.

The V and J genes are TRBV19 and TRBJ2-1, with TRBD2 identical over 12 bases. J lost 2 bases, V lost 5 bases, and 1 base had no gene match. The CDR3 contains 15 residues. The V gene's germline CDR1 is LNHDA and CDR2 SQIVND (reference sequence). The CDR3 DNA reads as TGTGCCAGTAGTCTAGCGGGGGGGCCCTACAATGAGCAGTTCTTC. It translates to CASSLAGGPYNEQFF. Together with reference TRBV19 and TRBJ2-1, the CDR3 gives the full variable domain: DGGITQSPKYLFRKEGQNVTLSCEQNLNHDAMYWYRQDPGQGLRLIYYSQIVNDFQKGDIAEGYSVSREKKESFPLTVTSAQKNPTAFYLCASSLAGGPYNEQFFGPGTRLTVL.

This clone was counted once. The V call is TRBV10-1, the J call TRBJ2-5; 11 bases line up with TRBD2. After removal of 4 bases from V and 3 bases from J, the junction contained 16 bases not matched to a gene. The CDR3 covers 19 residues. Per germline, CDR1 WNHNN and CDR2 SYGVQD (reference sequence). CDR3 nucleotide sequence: TGCGCCAGCAGTGCAGGGTGGATCGGTACTAGCGGGGGAGAAGAGACCCAGTACTTC. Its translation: CASSAGWIGTSGGEETQYF.

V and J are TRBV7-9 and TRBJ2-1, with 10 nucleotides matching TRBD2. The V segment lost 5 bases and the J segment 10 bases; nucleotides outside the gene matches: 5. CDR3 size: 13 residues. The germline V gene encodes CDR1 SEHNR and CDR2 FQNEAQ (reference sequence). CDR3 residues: CASSTIAGGEQFF. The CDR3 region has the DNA TGTGCCAGCAGCACTATAGCGGGGGGCGAGCAGTTCTTC.

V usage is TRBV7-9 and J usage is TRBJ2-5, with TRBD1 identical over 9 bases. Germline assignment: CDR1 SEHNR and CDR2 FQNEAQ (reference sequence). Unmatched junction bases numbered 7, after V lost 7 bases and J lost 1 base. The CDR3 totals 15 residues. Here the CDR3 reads CASNGGQGPQETQYF. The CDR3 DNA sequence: TGTGCCAGCAACGGGGGACAGGGCCCCCAAGAGACCCAGTACTTC.

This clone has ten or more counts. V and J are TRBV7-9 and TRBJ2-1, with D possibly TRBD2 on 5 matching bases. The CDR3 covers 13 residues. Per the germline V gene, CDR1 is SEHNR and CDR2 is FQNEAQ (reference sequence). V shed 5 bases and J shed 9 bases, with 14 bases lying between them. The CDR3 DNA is TGTGCCAGCAGCCTGAGGACTGTCCCTGAGCAGTTCTTC. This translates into CASSLRTVPEQFF. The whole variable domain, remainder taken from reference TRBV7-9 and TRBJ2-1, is DTGVSQNPRHKITKRGQNVTFRCDPISEHNRLYWYRQTLGQGPEFLTYFQNEAQLEKSRLLSDRFSAERPKGSFSTLEIQRTEQGDSAMYLCASSLRTVPEQFFGPGTRLTVL.

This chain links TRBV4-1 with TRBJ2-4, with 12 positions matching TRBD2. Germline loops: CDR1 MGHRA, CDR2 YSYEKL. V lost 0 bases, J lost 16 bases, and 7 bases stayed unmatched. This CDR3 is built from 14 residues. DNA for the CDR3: TGCGCCAGCAGCCAAGATAGGCTAGCGGGGGGGCCTTACTTC. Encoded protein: CASSQDRLAGGPYF.

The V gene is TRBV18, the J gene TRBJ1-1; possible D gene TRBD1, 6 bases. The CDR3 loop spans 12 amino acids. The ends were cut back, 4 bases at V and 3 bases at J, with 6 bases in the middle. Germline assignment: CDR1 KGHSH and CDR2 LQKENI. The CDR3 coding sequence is TGTGCCAGCTCACGACAGGACACTGAAGCTTTCTTT. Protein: CASSRQDTEAFF.